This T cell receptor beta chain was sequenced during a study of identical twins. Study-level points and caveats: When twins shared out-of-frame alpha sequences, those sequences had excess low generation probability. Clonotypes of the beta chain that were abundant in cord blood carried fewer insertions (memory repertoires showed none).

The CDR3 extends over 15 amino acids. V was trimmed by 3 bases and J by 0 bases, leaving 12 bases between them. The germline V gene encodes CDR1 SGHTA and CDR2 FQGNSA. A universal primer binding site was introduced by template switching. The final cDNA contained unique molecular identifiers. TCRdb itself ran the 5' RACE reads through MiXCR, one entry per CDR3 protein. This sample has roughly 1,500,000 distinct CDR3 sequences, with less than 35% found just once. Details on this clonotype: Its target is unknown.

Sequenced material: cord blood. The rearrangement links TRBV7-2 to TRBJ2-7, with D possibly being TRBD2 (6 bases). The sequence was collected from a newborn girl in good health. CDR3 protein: CASSFRDGSSYEQYF. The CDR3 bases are TGTGCCAGCAGCTTCCGGGACGGGAGCTCCTACGAGCAGTACTTC.